The entry that follows covers one T cell receptor beta chain sequence. What it binds is not known. This sample stems from a study of T-cell memory formation after mild COVID-19. Study-wide context: Clustering of TCRs was largely donor specific. General study findings and limits: Some clones that responded were present in memory (sampled pre-infection), which suggests cross-reactive memory joined. CD4/CD8 balance held among clones contracting day 15 to 85, and later expanders leaned CD4+.

Constant-segment primers served in 5'RACE that generated TCR alpha and TCR beta cDNA libraries bearing sample barcodes and UMIs. From the 5' RACE reads, TCRdb called clonotypes with MiXCR, one entry per CDR3 protein. Altogether 200,000 to 250,000 distinct CDR3 sequences are present, more than 9% being singletons, with the ten largest covering approximately 2.8%. Material: PBMCs or a T cell subset sorted from them (not recorded which). The TCR comes from a man between 18 and 29 years old who had mild COVID-19 (a few samples of this study predate the infection). Cell type and time point are not known.

CDR3 region: CASSRSVEEDYGYTF. In DNA, the CDR3 is TGTGCCAGCTCACGCTCGGTGGAGGAGGACTATGGCTACACCTTC. The gene calls are TRBV18 and TRBJ1-2; D is uncertain. The CDR3 contains 15 residues. Looked up from germline, CDR1 is KGHSH and CDR2 is LQKENI. V lost 4 bases and J 3 bases, leaving 15 bases between the germline ends.